This T cell receptor (beta chain) was sequenced during a study of blood T cell repertoires in COVID-19. Study overall: Material from acute and convalescent COVID-19 was sourced from the United States, Italy and Spain. In each case, the material was cDNA or gDNA derived from T cells, B-cell-depleted T cells, or PBMCs.

Per the study methods: It was from reference gene primer amplification that nucleated cell counts were estimated. Clones were sequenced by immunoSEQ multiplex PCR, and TCRdb holds only the in-frame ones, with some missing. V and J calls and clone size follow that table, whereas D and trimming were derived from the DNA. Of just over 20,000 clones detected, more than 75% appear once; the ten largest clones hold roughly 3.5%. Germline CDR1 is SGHVS and CDR2 is FQNEAQ. V shed 2 bases, J shed 2 bases, and the junction held 5 bases outside the gene matches. The CDR3 runs 15 residues. This sequence originates from a man in his fifties or sixties with active COVID-19. Input material: peripheral blood. The V call is TRBV7-8, the J call TRBJ2-7, with TRBD2 identical over 8 bases. The CDR3 spells CASSLNAAGAYEQYF. The CDR3 coding sequence is TGTGCCAGCAGCTTAAATGCAGCGGGGGCCTACGAGCAGTACTTC.